A selection of T cell receptor beta chains follows, all from one sample in a study of blood T cell repertoires in COVID-19. Sequencing was performed with immunoSEQ multiplex PCR; in TCRdb, only in-frame clones are kept and a portion is missing. The sample contains about 24,000 clones, about 81% of which appear only once. Sequenced material: peripheral blood. The receptors here all came from a human donor in a cohort sampled during active COVID-19. Each CDR3 is given with its conserved first and last residue. A D gene is named only where the DNA matches it firmly. Part of the rows lack a size; the others show once, few, many or a class for expanded clones.

size: .; V: TRBV5-4; D: TRBD2; J: TRBJ2-7; DNA: TGTGCCAGCAGCGCCGCGGCGGGACTAGCGGAGAACTACGAGCAGTACTTC; CDR3: CASSAAAGLAENYEQYF
size: once; V: TRBV29-1; D: .; J: TRBJ2-3; DNA: TGCAGCGTTGGTACAGGGTCCCCCCCAGATACGCAGTATTTT; CDR3: CSVGTGSPPDTQYF
size: .; V: TRBV7-2; D: TRBD1; J: TRBJ1-2; DNA: TGTGCCAGCAGCTTAGCTGGGGGACAGCGCTATGGCTACACCTTC; CDR3: CASSLAGGQRYGYTF
size: .; V: TRBV11-2; D: TRBD2; J: TRBJ2-7; DNA: TGTGCCAGCAGCCTATCCTTGACTAGCGGGGGGCCCTACGAGCAGTACTTC; CDR3: CASSLSLTSGGPYEQYF
size: .; V: TRBV4-3; D: TRBD1; J: TRBJ1-3; DNA: TGCGCCAGCAGCCAAGAGCTTGGGGCAGGGGGAAGGACTGGAAACACCATATATTTT; CDR3: CASSQELGAGGRTGNTIYF
size: once; V: TRBV10-3; D: .; J: TRBJ1-1; DNA: TGTGCCATCAGTTACGACGGAGGGACGAACACTGAAGCTTTCTTT; CDR3: CAISYDGGTNTEAFF
size: .; V: TRBV9; D: .; J: TRBJ1-5; DNA: TGTGCCAGCAGCGTAGCAGGGGCGCACAATCAGCCCCAGCATTTT; CDR3: CASSVAGAHNQPQHF
size: .; V: TRBV7-8; D: TRBD2; J: TRBJ2-7; DNA: TGTGCCAGCAGCTTATGGGGGGGAGGGCCCGTCTACGAGCAGTACTTC; CDR3: CASSLWGGGPVYEQYF
size: .; V: TRBV4-2; D: .; J: TRBJ2-1; DNA: TGTGCCAGCAGCCAAGGGAGCCTAGCAGAGCAGTTCTTC; CDR3: CASSQGSLAEQFF
size: few; V: TRBV5-1; D: TRBD2; J: TRBJ2-1; DNA: TGCGCCAGCAGCTTGGGGGCTGGCGGGGGACGGGATGAGCAGTTCTTC; CDR3: CASSLGAGGGRDEQFF
size: .; V: TRBV7-2; D: .; J: TRBJ2-4; DNA: TGTGCCAGCAGCTTGACCCGACACGTCCTAGCCAAAAACATTCAGTACTTC; CDR3: CASSLTRHVLAKNIQYF
size: .; V: TRBV27; D: TRBD2; J: TRBJ2-1; DNA: TGTGCCAGCAGTTTGGGTAGCGGGGTGCAGTTCTTC; CDR3: CASSLGSGVQFF
size: .; V: TRBV6-2/TRBV6-3; D: .; J: TRBJ2-5; DNA: TGTGCCAGCAGCGCAGGGGTCCGAGAGACCCAGTACTTC; CDR3: CASSAGVRETQYF
size: once; V: TRBV5-1; D: .; J: TRBJ2-7; DNA: TGCGCCAGCAGCTTGGGAGAGGGTCCATACGAGCAGTACTTC; CDR3: CASSLGEGPYEQYF
size: .; V: TRBV10-3; D: .; J: TRBJ1-3; DNA: TGTGCCACCACCCAAACAGGCGAGCCAGGAAACACCATATATTTT; CDR3: CATTQTGEPGNTIYF
size: .; V: TRBV12-1; D: .; J: TRBJ1-2; DNA: TGTGCCAGCAGCCCGTGGACAGGGCCTAACTATGGCTACACCTTC; CDR3: CASSPWTGPNYGYTF
size: .; V: TRBV5-1; D: TRBD1; J: TRBJ2-2; DNA: TGCGCCAGCAGCTTGGTCGCCGGGACAGCAAACACCGGGGAGCTGTTTTTT; CDR3: CASSLVAGTANTGELFF
size: .; V: TRBV2; D: TRBD1; J: TRBJ1-2; DNA: TGTGCCAGCAAGAACCGGGACAGGGAGGTCTACACCTTC; CDR3: CASKNRDREVYTF
size: .; V: TRBV5-6; D: .; J: TRBJ2-3; DNA: TGTGCCAGCAGCCCGGGGGGCAGGACAGATACGCAGTATTTT; CDR3: CASSPGGRTDTQYF
size: .; V: TRBV7-9; D: TRBD2; J: TRBJ2-2; DNA: TGTGCCAGCACCGTTAGCGGGAAAGCCGGGGAGCTGTTTTTT; CDR3: CASTVSGKAGELFF
size: few; V: TRBV2; D: TRBD1; J: TRBJ1-5; DNA: TGTGCCAGCAGTAGACAGGGGCGTAGCAATCAGCCCCAGCATTTT; CDR3: CASSRQGRSNQPQHF
size: .; V: TRBV4-3; D: TRBD1; J: TRBJ2-5; DNA: TGCGCCAGCAGCCGAAGCCTGACAGGGAATAGGGAGACCCAGTACTTC; CDR3: CASSRSLTGNRETQYF
size: .; V: TRBV3-1/TRBV3-2; D: .; J: TRBJ2-1; DNA: TGTGCCAGCAGCCCCGGGTCCTACAATGAGCAGTTCTTC; CDR3: CASSPGSYNEQFF
size: .; V: TRBV5-1; D: .; J: TRBJ1-6; DNA: TGCGCCAGCAGTCCACGGCAGGGAAATTCACCCCTCCACTTT; CDR3: CASSPRQGNSPLHF
size: once; V: TRBV7-9; D: TRBD2; J: TRBJ2-3; DNA: TGTGCCAGCAGCGTTCCGGGACTAGCGGGGGGTAGCACAGATACGCAGTATTTT; CDR3: CASSVPGLAGGSTDTQYF
size: few; V: TRBV27; D: .; J: TRBJ2-7; DNA: TGTGCCAGCAGTACGATAGCAGCTGTCCGGCGGGCTGCCTACGAGCAGTACTTC; CDR3: CASSTIAAVRRAAYEQYF
size: .; V: TRBV18; D: TRBD1; J: TRBJ1-4; DNA: TGTGCCAGCTCATCGGGACAGGGTCAGACTAATGAAAAACTGTTTTTT; CDR3: CASSSGQGQTNEKLFF
size: .; V: TRBV7-6; D: TRBD1; J: TRBJ2-1; DNA: TGTGCCAGCAGAACGGGACAGGGGGAAAATGAGCAGTTCTTC; CDR3: CASRTGQGENEQFF
size: .; V: TRBV19; D: TRBD2; J: TRBJ2-4; DNA: TGTGCCAGTTTAGCGGGCGCGGGAAACATTCAGTACTTC; CDR3: CASLAGAGNIQYF
size: once; V: TRBV14; D: .; J: TRBJ2-7; DNA: TGTGCCAGCAGCCAAGAACAGGGTCCCTACGAGCAGTACTTC; CDR3: CASSQEQGPYEQYF
size: .; V: TRBV4-3; D: TRBD1; J: TRBJ2-2; DNA: TGCGCCAGCAGCCCCGGGGGAGGACAGGGCCACACCGGGGAGCTGTTTTTT; CDR3: CASSPGGGQGHTGELFF